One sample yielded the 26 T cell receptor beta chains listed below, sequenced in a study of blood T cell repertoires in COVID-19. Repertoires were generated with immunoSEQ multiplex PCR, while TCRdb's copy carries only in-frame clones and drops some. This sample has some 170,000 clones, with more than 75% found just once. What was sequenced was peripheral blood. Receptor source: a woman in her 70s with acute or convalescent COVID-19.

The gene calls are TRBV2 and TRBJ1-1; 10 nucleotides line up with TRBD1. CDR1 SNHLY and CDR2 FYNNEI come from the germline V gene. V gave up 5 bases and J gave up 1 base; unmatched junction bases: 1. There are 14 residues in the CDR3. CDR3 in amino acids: CASSWDRGNTEAFF. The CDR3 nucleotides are TGTGCCAGCAGTTGGGACAGGGGGAACACTGAAGCTTTCTTT. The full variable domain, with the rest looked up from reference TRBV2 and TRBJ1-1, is EPEVTQTPSHQVTQMGQEVILRCVPISNHLYFYWYRQILGQKVEFLVSFYNNEISEKSEIFDDQFSVERPDGSNFTLKIRSTKLEDSAMYFCASSWDRGNTEAFFGQGTRLTVV.

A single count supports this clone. In nucleotides, the CDR3 is TGTGCCAGCAGTTTATGGGGGAGCGCCTCTGGAAACACCATATATTTT. This gives the protein CASSLWGSASGNTIYF. This sequence joins TRBV28 and TRBJ1-3; D unresolved. Germline V gives CDR1 MDHEN, CDR2 SYDVKM. CDR3 length equals 16 residues. V lost 0 bases and J lost 0, with 9 bases in between.

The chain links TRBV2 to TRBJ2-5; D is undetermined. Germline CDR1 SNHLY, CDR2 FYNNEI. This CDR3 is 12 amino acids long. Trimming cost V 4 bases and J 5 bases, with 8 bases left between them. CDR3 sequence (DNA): TGTGCCAGCAGTGGACTTACTGAGACCCAGTACTTC. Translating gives CASSGLTETQYF.

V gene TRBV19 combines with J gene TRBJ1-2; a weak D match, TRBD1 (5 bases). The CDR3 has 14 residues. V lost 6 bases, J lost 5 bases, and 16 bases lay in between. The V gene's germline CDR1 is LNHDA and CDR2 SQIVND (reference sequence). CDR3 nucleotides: TGTGCCAGTAGCAATCAGGGATTCTGGTATGGCTACACCTTC. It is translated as CASSNQGFWYGYTF. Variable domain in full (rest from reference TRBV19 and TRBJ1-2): DGGITQSPKYLFRKEGQNVTLSCEQNLNHDAMYWYRQDPGQGLRLIYYSQIVNDFQKGDIAEGYSVSREKKESFPLTVTSAQKNPTAFYLCASSNQGFWYGYTFGSGTRLTVV.

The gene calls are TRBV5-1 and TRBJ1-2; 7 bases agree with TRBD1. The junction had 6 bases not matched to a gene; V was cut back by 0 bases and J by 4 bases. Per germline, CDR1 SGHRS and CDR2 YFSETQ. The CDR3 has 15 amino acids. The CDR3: CASSLEQGLRYGYTF. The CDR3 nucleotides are TGCGCCAGCAGCTTGGAACAGGGGTTGCGCTATGGCTACACCTTC.

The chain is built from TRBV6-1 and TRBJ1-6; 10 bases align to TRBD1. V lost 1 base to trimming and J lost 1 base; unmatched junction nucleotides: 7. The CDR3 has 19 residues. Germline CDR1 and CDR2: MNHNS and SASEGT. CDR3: CASSEGTGGLSSYNSPLHF. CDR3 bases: TGTGCCAGCAGTGAAGGGACAGGGGGTCTTAGTTCCTATAATTCACCCCTCCACTTT.

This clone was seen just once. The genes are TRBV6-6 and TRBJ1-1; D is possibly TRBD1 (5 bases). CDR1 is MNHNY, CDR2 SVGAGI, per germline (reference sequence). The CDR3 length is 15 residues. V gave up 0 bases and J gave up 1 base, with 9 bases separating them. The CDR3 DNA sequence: TGTGCCAGCAGTTACTCGCCCGGACAGAACACTGAAGCTTTCTTT. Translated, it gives CASSYSPGQNTEAFF.

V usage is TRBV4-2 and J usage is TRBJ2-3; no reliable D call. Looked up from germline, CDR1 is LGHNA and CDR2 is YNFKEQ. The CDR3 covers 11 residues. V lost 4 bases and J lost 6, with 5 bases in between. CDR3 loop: CASSPGDTQYF. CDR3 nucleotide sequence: TGTGCCAGCAGCCCCGGGGATACGCAGTATTTT.

The CDR3 sequence is CASSFGRTETYEQYF. Here the CDR3 DNA reads TGCGCCAGCTCATTCGGAAGGACAGAAACCTACGAGCAGTACTTC. This chain connects TRBV5-1 to TRBJ2-7; tentatively, D is TRBD1 (6 bases). The V and J ends lost 7 bases and 2 bases respectively, with 19 bases between them. Germline loops: CDR1 SGHRS, CDR2 YFSETQ. This CDR3 region has 15 residues.

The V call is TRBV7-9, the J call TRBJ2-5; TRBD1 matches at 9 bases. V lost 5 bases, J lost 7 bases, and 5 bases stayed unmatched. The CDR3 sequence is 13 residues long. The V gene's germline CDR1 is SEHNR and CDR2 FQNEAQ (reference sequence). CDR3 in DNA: TGTGCCAGCAGCCGAGACAGGGGGGTGACCCAGTACTTC. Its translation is CASSRDRGVTQYF.

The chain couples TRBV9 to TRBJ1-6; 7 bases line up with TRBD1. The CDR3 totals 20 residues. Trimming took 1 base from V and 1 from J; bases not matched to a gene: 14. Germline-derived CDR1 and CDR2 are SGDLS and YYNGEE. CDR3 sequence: CASSVRRQGSRRSYNSPLHF. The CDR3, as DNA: TGTGCCAGCAGCGTACGAAGACAGGGCAGTAGGCGGTCCTATAATTCACCCCTCCACTTT.

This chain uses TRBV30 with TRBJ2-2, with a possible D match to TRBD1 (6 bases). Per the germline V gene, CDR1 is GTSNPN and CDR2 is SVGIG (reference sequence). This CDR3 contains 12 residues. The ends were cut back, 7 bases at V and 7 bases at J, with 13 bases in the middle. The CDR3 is CASRTVIGELFF. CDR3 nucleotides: TGTGCCTCTAGGACAGTAATCGGGGAGCTGTTTTTT.

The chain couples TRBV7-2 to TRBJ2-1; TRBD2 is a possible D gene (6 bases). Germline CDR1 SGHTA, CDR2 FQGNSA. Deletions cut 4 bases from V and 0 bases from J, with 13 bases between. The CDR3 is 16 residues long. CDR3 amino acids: CASSSAGRGSYNEQFF. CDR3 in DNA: TGTGCCAGCAGCTCGGCGGGGCGTGGCTCCTACAATGAGCAGTTCTTC. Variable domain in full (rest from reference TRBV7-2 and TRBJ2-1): GAGVSQSPSNKVTEKGKDVELRCDPISGHTALYWYRQSLGQGLEFLIYFQGNSAPDKSGLPSDRFSAERTGGSVSTLTIQRTQQEDSAVYLCASSSAGRGSYNEQFFGPGTRLTVL.

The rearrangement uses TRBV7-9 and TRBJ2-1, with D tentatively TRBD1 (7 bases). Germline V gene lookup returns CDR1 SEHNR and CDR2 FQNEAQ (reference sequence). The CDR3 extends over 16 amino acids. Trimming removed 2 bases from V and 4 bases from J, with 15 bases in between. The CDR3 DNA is TGTGCCAGCAGCTTATCGGAGGGGGCGGGTTACAATGAGCAGTTCTTC. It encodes CASSLSEGAGYNEQFF.

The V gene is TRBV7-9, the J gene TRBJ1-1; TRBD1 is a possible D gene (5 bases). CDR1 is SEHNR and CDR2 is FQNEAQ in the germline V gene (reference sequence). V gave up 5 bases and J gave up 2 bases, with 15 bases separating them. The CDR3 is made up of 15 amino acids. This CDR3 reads CASSLVEGTNTEAFF. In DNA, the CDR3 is TGTGCCAGCAGCCTTGTGGAGGGGACCAACACTGAAGCTTTCTTT.

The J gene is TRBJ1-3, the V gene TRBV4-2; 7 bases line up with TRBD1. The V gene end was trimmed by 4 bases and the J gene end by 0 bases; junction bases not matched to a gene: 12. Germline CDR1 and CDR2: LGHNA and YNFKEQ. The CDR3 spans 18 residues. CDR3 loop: CASSRLGGGDSSGNTIYF. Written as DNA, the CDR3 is TGTGCCAGCAGCCGACTGGGGGGCGGGGACAGCTCTGGAAACACCATATATTTT.

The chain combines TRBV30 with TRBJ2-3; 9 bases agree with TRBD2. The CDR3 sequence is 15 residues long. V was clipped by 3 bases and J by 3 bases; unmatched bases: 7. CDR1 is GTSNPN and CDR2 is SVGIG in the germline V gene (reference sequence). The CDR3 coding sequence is TGTGCCTGGAGCAGGGTAGCGGGGGATACAGATACGCAGTATTTT. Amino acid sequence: CAWSRVAGDTDTQYF.

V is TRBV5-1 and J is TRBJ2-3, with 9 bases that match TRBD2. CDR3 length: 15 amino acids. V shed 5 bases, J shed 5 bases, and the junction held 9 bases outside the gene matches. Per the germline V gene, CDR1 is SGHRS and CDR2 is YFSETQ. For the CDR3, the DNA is TGCGCCAGCAGATCCCGTAGCGGGGGCCTAGATACGCAGTATTTT. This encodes CASRSRSGGLDTQYF.

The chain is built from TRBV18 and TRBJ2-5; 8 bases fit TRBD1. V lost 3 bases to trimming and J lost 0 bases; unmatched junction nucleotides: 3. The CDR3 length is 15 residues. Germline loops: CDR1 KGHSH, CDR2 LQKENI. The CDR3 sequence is CASSPQQGDQETQYF. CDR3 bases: TGTGCCAGCTCACCCCAACAGGGGGACCAAGAGACCCAGTACTTC.

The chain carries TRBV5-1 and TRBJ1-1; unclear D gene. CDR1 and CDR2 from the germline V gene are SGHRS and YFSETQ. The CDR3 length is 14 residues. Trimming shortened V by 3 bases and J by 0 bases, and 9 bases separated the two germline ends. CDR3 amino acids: CASSSGIMNTEAFF. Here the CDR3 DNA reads TGCGCCAGCAGCTCCGGGATAATGAACACTGAAGCTTTCTTT.

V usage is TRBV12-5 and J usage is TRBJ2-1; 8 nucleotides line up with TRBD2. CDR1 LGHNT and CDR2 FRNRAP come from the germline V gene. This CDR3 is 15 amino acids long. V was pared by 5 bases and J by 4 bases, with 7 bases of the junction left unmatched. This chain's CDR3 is CASGVSGIAYNEQFF. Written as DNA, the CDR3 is TGTGCTAGTGGTGTTAGCGGGATTGCTTACAATGAGCAGTTCTTC.

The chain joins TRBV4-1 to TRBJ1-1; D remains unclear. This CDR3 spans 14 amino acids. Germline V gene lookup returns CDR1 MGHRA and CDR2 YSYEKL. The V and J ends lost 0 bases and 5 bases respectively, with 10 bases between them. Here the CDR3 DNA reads TGCGCCAGCAGCCAAGATGCCCGGGAAACTGAAGCTTTCTTT. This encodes CASSQDARETEAFF.

CDR3 DNA sequence: TGTGCCAGTAGCGCTACAGGGGAAGACACTGAAGCTTTCTTT. Translating it yields CASSATGEDTEAFF. This chain links TRBV19 with TRBJ1-1, with 7 bases identical to TRBD1. Trimming at V came to 6 bases and at J to 3 bases, leaving 7 bases not matched to a gene. Germline V CDR1 and CDR2: LNHDA, SQIVND (reference sequence). The CDR3 covers 14 residues.

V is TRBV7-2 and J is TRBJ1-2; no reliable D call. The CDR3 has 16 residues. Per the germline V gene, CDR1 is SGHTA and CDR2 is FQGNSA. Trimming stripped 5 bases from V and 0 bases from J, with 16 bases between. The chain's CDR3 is CASSATAGSANYGYTF. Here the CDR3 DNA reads TGTGCCAGCAGCGCTACTGCAGGATCAGCTAACTATGGCTACACCTTC. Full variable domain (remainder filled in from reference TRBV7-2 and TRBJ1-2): GAGVSQSPSNKVTEKGKDVELRCDPISGHTALYWYRQSLGQGLEFLIYFQGNSAPDKSGLPSDRFSAERTGGSVSTLTIQRTQQEDSAVYLCASSATAGSANYGYTFGSGTRLTVV.

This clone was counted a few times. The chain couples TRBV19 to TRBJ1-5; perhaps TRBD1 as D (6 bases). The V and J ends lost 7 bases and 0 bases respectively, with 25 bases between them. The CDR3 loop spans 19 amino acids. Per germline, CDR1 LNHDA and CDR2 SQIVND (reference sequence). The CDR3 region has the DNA TGTGCCAGTAACCCATCCAACAGGGCCCATGTTGATAGCAATCAGCCCCAGCATTTT. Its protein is CASNPSNRAHVDSNQPQHF.

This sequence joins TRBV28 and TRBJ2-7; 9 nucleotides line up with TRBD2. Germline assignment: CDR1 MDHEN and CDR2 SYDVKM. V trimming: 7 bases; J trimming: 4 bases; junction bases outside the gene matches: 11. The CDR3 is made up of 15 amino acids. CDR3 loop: CASTLLAGVTYEQYF. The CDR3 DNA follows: TGTGCCAGCACCTTATTAGCGGGAGTAACTTACGAGCAGTACTTC.